The 13 T cell receptor beta chains listed next were all sequenced from one sample in a study of identical twins. Using its own MiXCR run on the 5' RACE reads, TCRdb lists one record per CDR3 protein. The repertoire holds 1.5 million to 2 million distinct CDR3 sequences, with around 33% as singletons. Sequencing used cord blood. These TCRs come from a newborn girl in good health.

V is TRBV5-6 and J is TRBJ1-6; D is possibly TRBD1 (6 bases). V was clipped by 2 bases and J by 7 bases, with 13 bases between them. The germline CDR1 and CDR2 sequences are SGHDT and YYEEEE. The CDR3 has 15 amino acids. CDR3 sequence (DNA): TGTGCCAGCAGCTTTGACAGGAGGGAGAATTCACCCCTCCACTTT. This codes for CASSFDRRENSPLHF.

This clonotype was detected a few times. The gene calls are TRBV14 and TRBJ2-1; 8 bases line up with TRBD2. Unmatched junction bases numbered 3, after V lost 2 bases and J lost 0 bases. Germline loops: CDR1 SGHDN, CDR2 FVKESK. The CDR3 covers 16 residues. The CDR3 nucleotides are TGTGCCAGCAGCCAACTAGCGGGCCTCTCCTACAATGAGCAGTTCTTC. Protein: CASSQLAGLSYNEQFF.

This clonotype came up a few times. The V gene is TRBV5-1, the J gene TRBJ1-1; D remains unclear. Germline CDR1 is SGHRS and CDR2 is YFSETQ. The CDR3 loop spans 14 amino acids. Trimming removed 3 bases at V and 1 base at J, with 10 bases between. The DNA of the CDR3 is TGCGCCAGCAGCTCCGGACGGTCGAACACTGAAGCTTTCTTT. This encodes CASSSGRSNTEAFF.

V and J are TRBV5-1 and TRBJ2-3; 9 bases fit TRBD2. Trimming took 2 bases from V and 5 from J; bases not matched to a gene: 3. This CDR3 is built from 14 residues. Germline V gene lookup returns CDR1 SGHRS and CDR2 YFSETQ. In DNA form, the CDR3 reads TGCGCCAGCAGCTTATCACTAGCGGGAGATACGCAGTATTTT. Encoded protein: CASSLSLAGDTQYF.

This clonotype was counted at least ten times. The V and J genes are TRBV29-1 and TRBJ1-2; no definite D call. Trimming shortened V by 5 bases and J by 0 bases, and 10 bases separated the two germline ends. CDR3 length: 13 residues. Per germline, CDR1 SQVTM and CDR2 ANQGSEA. Here the CDR3 DNA reads TGCAGCGTTTCCAGCCGTTCTAACTATGGCTACACCTTC. It encodes CSVSSRSNYGYTF.

This clonotype was counted only a few times. The V call is TRBV10-3, the J call TRBJ2-1; TRBD2 aligns across 7 bases. Germline CDR1 is ENHRY and CDR2 is SYGVKD. The CDR3 covers 17 residues. V shed 9 bases and J 0 bases; nucleotides not matched to a gene: 14. The CDR3 spells CAIFLNGTISSYNEQFF. The CDR3 DNA is TGTGCCATTTTTCTTAACGGGACTATAAGCTCCTACAATGAGCAGTTCTTC.

The sample holds a few counts of this clonotype. The rearrangement uses TRBV24-1 and TRBJ2-3; the match to TRBD1 covers 10 bases. The CDR3 covers 14 residues. In germline, CDR1 is KGHDR, CDR2 SFDVKD. Losses at the gene ends were 6 bases for V and 4 bases for J; bases not matched to a gene: 3. The CDR3 sequence: CATSLTGGSDTQYF. The CDR3 nucleotides are TGTGCCACCAGTTTGACAGGGGGCTCAGATACGCAGTATTTT.

Only a few counts were recorded for this clonotype. The rearrangement joins TRBV6-5 to TRBJ2-1; TRBD2 matches 7 bases. The trim removed 0 bases at V and 0 bases at J, leaving 5 bases unmatched. There are 17 residues in the CDR3. The germline V gene has CDR1 MNHEY and CDR2 SVGAGI. For the CDR3, the DNA is TGTGCCAGCAGTTACTCGGCGGGAGTAAGCTCCTACAATGAGCAGTTCTTC. It is translated as CASSYSAGVSSYNEQFF.

This clonotype was counted ten times or more. The chain carries TRBV12-3 or TRBV12-4 and TRBJ2-1, with 8 positions matching TRBD1. The CDR3 extends over 15 amino acids. V shed 7 bases, J shed 7 bases, and the junction held 12 bases outside the gene matches. The CDR3 loop is CASTLGGQEINEQFF. CDR3 DNA: TGTGCCAGCACCCTTGGGGGACAGGAGATTAATGAGCAGTTCTTC.

The chain employs TRBV4-2 and TRBJ2-5, with TRBD2 as a possible D gene (6 bases). Trimming took 0 bases from V and 3 from J, leaving 17 bases between them. CDR3 length: 17 residues. The germline CDR1 and CDR2 sequences are LGHNA and YNFKEQ. The CDR3: CASSQETAGLHKETQYF. In DNA, the CDR3 is TGTGCCAGCAGCCAAGAGACCGCGGGACTGCACAAAGAGACCCAGTACTTC.

A few counts support this clonotype. This chain joins TRBV10-2 and TRBJ2-7; 8 positions match TRBD1. Germline-derived CDR1 and CDR2 are WSHSY and SAAADI. J lost 3 bases, V lost 2 bases, and 6 bases had no gene match. The CDR3 has 15 amino acids. CDR3 protein: CASSENKDRDYEQYF. In nucleotides, the CDR3 is TGCGCCAGCAGTGAGAACAAGGACAGGGACTACGAGCAGTACTTC.

The genes are TRBV20-1 and TRBJ1-4; D might be TRBD1 (6 bases). Germline CDR1 is DFQATT and CDR2 is SNEGSKA (reference sequence). The CDR3 totals 13 residues. Trimming cost V 5 bases and J 1 base, with 8 bases left between them. CDR3 in amino acids: CSAPDRTNEKLFF. CDR3 nucleotides: TGCAGTGCTCCGGACAGAACTAATGAAAAACTGTTTTTT.

This clonotype occurred many times. This chain links TRBV29-1 with TRBJ2-1, with 7 bases fitting TRBD2. Losses at the gene ends were 4 bases for V and 2 bases for J; bases not matched to a gene: 11. CDR3 length: 16 amino acids. The V gene's germline CDR1 is SQVTM and CDR2 ANQGSEA. CDR3 region: CSVGRVGGSTYNEQFF. CDR3 DNA sequence: TGCAGCGTTGGAAGGGTTGGCGGGAGCACCTACAATGAGCAGTTCTTC.